A single sample gave rise to the 5 T cell receptor beta chains below, sequenced in a study of cytomegalovirus exposure and HLA in healthy donors. PCR amplification relied on 60 Vbeta primers (plus 13 Jbeta primers). The table came from immunoSEQ multiplex PCR; TCRdb's copy has only in-frame clones and leaves some out. Of roughly 120,000 clones in the sample, around 72% are singletons; the top ten hold roughly 8.2%. Material: PBMCs. All receptors derive from a woman in her thirties or forties in good health and CMV-seropositive.

The chain uses TRBV29-1 and TRBJ2-1; D is unclear. Trimming took off 7 bases at V and 5 bases at J, with 12 bases between the two ends. The CDR3 sequence is 12 residues long. CDR1 is SQVTM, CDR2 ANQGSEA, per germline. CDR3 amino acids: CSGNGKHNEQFF. Written as DNA, the CDR3 is TGCAGCGGAAACGGTAAACACAATGAGCAGTTCTTC.

This clone has just one count. The chain carries TRBV18 and TRBJ1-1, with 7 bases lining up with TRBD1. With V trimmed by 8 bases and J by 5 bases, 8 bases remained unmatched. From germline, CDR1 is KGHSH and CDR2 LQKENI. This CDR3 contains 13 residues. For the CDR3, the DNA is TGTGCCAGCCACGACAGGGTAGGAACTGAAGCTTTCTTT. Translation gives CASHDRVGTEAFF.

This clone showed up just a few times. The chain joins TRBV9 to TRBJ1-1; TRBD1 matches at 8 bases. Germline lookup yields CDR1 SGDLS and CDR2 YYNGEE. The ends lost 4 bases at V and 11 bases at J; junction bases unmatched: 4. This CDR3 has 11 residues. CDR3 sequence: CASSNRGEAFF. DNA of the CDR3: TGTGCCAGCAGCAACAGGGGGGAGGCTTTCTTT.

The J gene is TRBJ1-1, the V gene TRBV15; D call uncertain. The length of the CDR3 is 13 residues. Germline V gives CDR1 LNHNV, CDR2 YYDKDF (reference sequence). The V end lost 8 bases, the J end lost 0 bases, and 10 bases lay between the germline ends. CDR3 in DNA: TGTGCCACCGCTAACCGGGTGAACACTGAAGCTTTCTTT. This sequence encodes CATANRVNTEAFF.

The count of this clone is one. The chain employs TRBV27 and TRBJ2-7, with D perhaps matching TRBD1 (6 bases). The germline V gene encodes CDR1 MNHEY and CDR2 SMNVEV (reference sequence). The V end was cut by 3 bases, the J end by 0 bases, with 9 bases between. This CDR3 spans 14 amino acids. The CDR3 loop is CASSFLGASYEQYF. The CDR3 region has the DNA TGTGCCAGCAGTTTTCTGGGGGCCTCCTACGAGCAGTACTTC.